A selection of T cell receptor beta chains follows, all from one sample in a study of cytomegalovirus exposure and HLA in healthy donors. Libraries were prepared by immunoSEQ multiplex PCR; TCRdb keeps only in-frame clonotypes and omits some of them. The sample consists of 75,000 to 80,000 clones, over 70% of them appearing once. Sequenced: PBMCs. The receptors stem from a male donor in good health and CMV-seronegative. CDR3s include the opening cysteine and the closing phenylalanine or tryptophan. The order of the fields is J gene, clone size, D gene, V gene, CDR3 protein, CDR3 DNA. D genes are given only for firm matches. Clone size is stated in some rows and not others, as once, few, many or a class when expanded.

TRBJ2-1	.	TRBD2	TRBV27	CASSQTSGSFHEQFF	TGTGCCAGCAGTCAAACTAGCGGGAGCTTCCATGAGCAGTTCTTC
TRBJ2-1	.	.	TRBV5-1	CASSPRPGVDEQFF	TGCGCCAGCAGCCCGCGGCCAGGGGTGGATGAGCAGTTCTTC
TRBJ1-1	.	TRBD1	TRBV6-5	CASSYSRTGGWLAFF	TGTGCCAGCAGTTACTCCAGGACAGGGGGCTGGTTGGCTTTCTTT
TRBJ1-2	few	TRBD1	TRBV7-9	CASSSGAGGIYGYTF	TGTGCCAGCAGCTCGGGGGCAGGGGGAATCTATGGCTACACCTTC
TRBJ1-1	.	.	TRBV30	CAWSAGSRNTEAFF	TGTGCCTGGAGTGCGGGTTCCCGGAACACTGAAGCTTTCTTT
TRBJ2-5	.	TRBD1	TRBV19	CASSSGQGPQETQYF	TGTGCCAGTAGTAGTGGACAGGGGCCCCAAGAGACCCAGTACTTC
TRBJ1-4	.	.	TRBV6-1	CASGGGSNEKLFF	TGTGCCAGCGGGGGGGGATCTAATGAAAAACTGTTTTTT
TRBJ1-3	.	.	TRBV19	CASSTNRAITGNTIYF	TGTGCCAGTAGTACGAACAGGGCAATTACTGGAAACACCATATATTTT
TRBJ1-1	few	TRBD1	TRBV6-1	CASSEVQGNEAFF	TGTGCCAGCAGTGAAGTACAGGGGAATGAAGCTTTCTTT
TRBJ2-7	.	TRBD2	TRBV28	CASSGGGYEQYF	TGTGCCAGCAGTGGGGGGGGATACGAGCAGTACTTC
TRBJ1-5	.	.	TRBV7-6	CASSFRQGSNQPQHF	TGTGCCAGCAGCTTTCGGCAGGGTAGTAATCAGCCCCAGCATTTT
TRBJ2-1	few	.	TRBV2	CASSGRGVGRNEQFF	TGTGCCAGCAGTGGCCGCGGAGTGGGTAGAAATGAGCAGTTCTTC
TRBJ1-5	once	.	TRBV19	CAISRGGLSNQPQHF	TGTGCCATCTCGCGCGGGGGGCTTAGCAATCAGCCCCAGCATTTT
TRBJ2-3	few	TRBD1	TRBV25-1	CASSATGGYGTQYF	TGTGCCAGCAGTGCAACAGGGGGGTACGGTACGCAGTATTTT
TRBJ2-2	.	.	TRBV7-2	CASSLMGLPNTGELFF	TGTGCCAGCAGCTTAATGGGGCTGCCGAACACCGGGGAGCTGTTTTTT
TRBJ1-2	.	.	TRBV4-3	CASSRNQGYGYPF	TGCGCCAGCAGCCGTAATCAGGGGTATGGCTACCCCTTC
TRBJ2-7	.	.	TRBV10-3	CAISVVSTDNGYEQYF	TGTGCCATCAGTGTTGTCTCCACCGACAATGGCTACGAGCAGTACTTC
TRBJ2-1	.	.	TRBV5-1	CASSLGGAYNEQFF	TGCGCCAGCAGCTTGGGGGGGGCCTACAATGAGCAGTTCTTC
TRBJ2-2	.	TRBD1	TRBV7-2	CASSLEGTGGELFF	TGTGCCAGCAGCTTAGAGGGGACAGGCGGGGAGCTGTTTTTT
TRBJ1-1	.	.	TRBV6-5	CASSYRGAAEAFF	TGTGCCAGCAGTTACCGGGGTGCCGCTGAAGCTTTCTTT
TRBJ1-1	.	TRBD1	TRBV5-1	CASSRRDRGEAFF	TGCGCCAGCAGTCGTCGGGACAGGGGCGAAGCTTTCTTT
TRBJ2-2	.	.	TRBV5-4	CASSLLAGRLNTGELFF	TGTGCCAGCAGCTTGTTGGCGGGCAGGCTTAACACCGGGGAGCTGTTTTTT
TRBJ2-2	.	.	TRBV2	CASSEAKLGAGELFF	TGTGCCAGCAGTGAAGCGAAATTAGGGGCCGGGGAGCTGTTTTTT
TRBJ1-2	.	.	TRBV19	CASSMRAGTYGYTF	TGTGCCAGTAGTATGAGGGCGGGGACCTATGGCTACACCTTC
TRBJ2-4	.	.	TRBV7-9	CASSLADWNIQYF	TGTGCCAGCAGCTTAGCTGACTGGAACATTCAGTACTTC
TRBJ2-7	.	TRBD1	TRBV19	CASSTTTGTGFYEQYF	TGTGCCAGTAGTACTACGACCGGGACAGGGTTCTACGAGCAGTACTTC
TRBJ2-5	.	TRBD1	TRBV5-1	CASSWDREVTQYF	TGCGCCAGCAGCTGGGACAGGGAGGTGACCCAGTACTTC
TRBJ1-2	.	TRBD1	TRBV4-2	CASSQELLTGGYGYTF	TGTGCCAGCAGCCAGGAGCTCCTGACAGGGGGCTATGGCTACACCTTC
TRBJ2-7	once	.	TRBV10-3	CAIRGGGYEQYF	TGTGCCATCAGAGGAGGGGGCTACGAGCAGTACTTC
TRBJ2-3	.	TRBD2	TRBV27	CASASLAGLADTQYF	TGTGCCAGCGCTTCACTAGCGGGATTAGCAGATACGCAGTATTTT
TRBJ1-5	.	TRBD1	TRBV6-1	CASSLGTDNQPQHF	TGTGCCAGCAGCCTAGGGACAGATAATCAGCCCCAGCATTTT
TRBJ1-4	.	TRBD1	TRBV5-1	CASSLGQGTINNEKLFF	TGCGCCAGCAGCTTGGGACAGGGGACCATAAATAATGAAAAACTGTTTTTT
TRBJ2-1	.	TRBD1	TRBV5-1	CASSTGGGYNEQFF	TGCGCCAGCAGCACAGGGGGCGGATACAATGAGCAGTTCTTC
TRBJ2-5	.	.	TRBV10-2	CASTNQVDMRETQYF	TGCGCCAGCACCAACCAAGTGGACATGAGAGAGACCCAGTACTTC
TRBJ2-1	few	TRBD1	TRBV5-4	CASSSGTGEYYNEQFF	TGTGCCAGCAGCTCCGGGACAGGGGAATACTACAATGAGCAGTTCTTC
TRBJ1-2	.	.	TRBV6-5	CASFSGYGYTF	TGTGCCAGCTTTAGTGGCTATGGCTACACCTTC
TRBJ1-2	.	.	TRBV5-1	CASSFTLNRDQSYGYTF	TGCGCCAGCAGCTTCACTCTAAACAGAGACCAAAGCTATGGCTACACCTTC
TRBJ2-2	once	TRBD1	TRBV5-4	CASSNPTGSATGELFF	TGTGCCAGCAGCAACCCGACAGGGAGTGCCACCGGGGAGCTGTTTTTT
TRBJ2-5	.	TRBD2	TRBV7-2	CASSPPTSAGETQYF	TGTGCCAGCAGCCCTCCGACTAGCGCGGGGGAGACCCAGTACTTC
TRBJ1-6	once	.	TRBV5-6	CASSLDGSYNSPLHF	TGTGCCAGCAGCTTGGACGGCTCCTATAATTCACCCCTCCACTTT
TRBJ2-5	once	.	TRBV11-3	CASSSGGGYQETQYF	TGTGCCAGCAGCTCCGGGGGTGGGTACCAAGAGACCCAGTACTTC
TRBJ2-1	.	.	TRBV19	CASIGYNEQFF	TGTGCCAGTATCGGGTACAATGAGCAGTTCTTC
TRBJ1-3	.	TRBD1	TRBV6-1	CASSSGQDSGNTIYF	TGTGCCAGCAGTTCCGGACAGGACTCTGGAAACACCATATATTTT
TRBJ2-7	few	TRBD1	TRBV7-9	CASSRGQGSSYEQYF	TGTGCCAGCAGCCGGGGACAGGGAAGCTCCTACGAGCAGTACTTC
TRBJ2-7	.	.	TRBV4-3	CASSQERRGYEQYF	TGCGCCAGCAGCCAAGAACGTCGGGGCTACGAGCAGTACTTC
TRBJ1-2	.	.	TRBV29-1	CSGGVSYGYTF	TGCAGCGGGGGGGTATCCTATGGCTACACCTTC
TRBJ1-1	.	.	TRBV28	CASSLLHTEAFF	TGTGCCAGCAGTCTGCTACACACTGAAGCTTTCTTT
TRBJ2-5	.	TRBD1	TRBV9	CASSAGTGGQETQYF	TGTGCCAGCAGCGCCGGGACAGGGGGCCAAGAGACCCAGTACTTC
TRBJ2-5	once	.	TRBV6-1	CASGMNFQETQYF	TGTGCCAGCGGTATGAACTTCCAAGAGACCCAGTACTTC
TRBJ1-3	.	.	TRBV5-4	CASSPVREGEGSGNTIYF	TGTGCCAGCAGCCCTGTGAGGGAGGGTGAAGGGTCCGGAAACACCATATATTTT
TRBJ1-1	.	TRBD1	TRBV19	CASSPTGQNTEAFF	TGTGCCAGTAGCCCGACAGGGCAGAACACTGAAGCTTTCTTT
TRBJ2-1	.	TRBD2	TRBV5-8	CASSSRTSGRSNYNEQFF	TGTGCCAGCAGCTCACGGACTAGCGGGAGGTCTAACTACAATGAGCAGTTCTTC
TRBJ2-3	.	.	TRBV18	CASSATSTDTQYF	TGTGCCAGCTCAGCAACTAGCACAGATACGCAGTATTTT
TRBJ2-1	.	TRBD2	TRBV19	CASSGQRTSAARNEQFF	TGTGCCAGTAGTGGGCAAAGGACTAGCGCGGCCCGCAATGAGCAGTTCTTC
TRBJ2-7	.	.	TRBV7-9	CASSLAPGSGYEQYF	TGTGCCAGCAGCTTAGCGCCCGGGAGCGGCTACGAGCAGTACTTC
TRBJ2-7	once	.	TRBV6-5	CASSRQGTYEQYF	TGTGCCAGCAGTAGGCAGGGGACCTACGAGCAGTACTTC
TRBJ2-7	once	.	TRBV7-2	CASSLQGYEQYF	TGTGCCAGCAGCTTACAGGGGTACGAGCAGTACTTC
TRBJ2-5	.	.	TRBV29-1	CSVAGEETQYF	TGCAGCGTTGCCGGGGAGGAGACCCAGTACTTC
TRBJ2-7	few	.	TRBV6-5	CASSYGAPYEQYF	TGTGCCAGCAGTTACGGGGCCCCCTACGAGCAGTACTTC
TRBJ1-1	.	.	TRBV9	CASSDGEMNTEAFF	TGTGCCAGCAGCGACGGAGAAATGAACACTGAAGCTTTCTTT